This T cell receptor beta chain is drawn from a study of T cell responses to AZD1222 COVID-19 vaccine. Study-level results: White British donors predominated, females outnumbered males, and clonal diversity was possibly underestimated. Repertoire sampling was restricted to post-peak T cell response timepoints.

The length of the CDR3 is 16 residues. V was cut by 0 bases and J by 4 bases, with 11 bases left in between. CDR1 is KGHDR and CDR2 is SFDVKD in the germline V gene. As regards this clone: The antigen is not known.

The protocol was immunoSEQ multiplex PCR, while the TCRdb copy is restricted to in-frame clones and leaves out a portion. The table lists about 130,000 clones, over 90% of them singletons. This chain uses TRBV24-1 with TRBJ2-2; a possible D gene is TRBD2 (6 bases). This TCR was recovered from an adult in good health. The sample was peripheral blood, taken on day 0 of AZD1222 vaccination. The CDR3 reads CATSDLTGAPTGELFF. CDR3 in DNA: TGTGCCACCAGTGATTTGACGGGAGCACCCACCGGGGAGCTGTTTTTT.